What follows are 26 T cell receptor beta chains derived from one specimen sequenced in a study of spatial heterogeneity in lung cancer. Time point of the sample: sample taken at primary tumor resection. TCRdb re-derived calls from the 5' RACE reads in MiXCR, one entry per CDR3 protein. The data contain tens of thousands of distinct CDR3 sequences, 2.5% to 3.5% of them singletons. The starting material was normal lung tissue next to the tumor, obtained at surgery. Receptors originate from a male donor with early-stage non-small cell lung cancer.

Ten or more counts support this clonotype. The chain joins TRBV20-1 to TRBJ1-6; 7 bases align to TRBD1. The CDR3 length is 14 residues. The V and J ends lost 0 bases and 10 bases, in that order; junction bases with no gene match: 6. Germline CDR1 reads DFQATT; CDR2 reads SNEGSKA (reference sequence). CDR3 region: CSARDWAGGSPLHF. The CDR3 coding sequence is TGCAGTGCTAGAGATTGGGCAGGGGGATCACCCCTCCACTTT.

This clonotype has a count of ten or more. The rearrangement links TRBV2 to TRBJ1-5, with unresolved D. This CDR3 has 15 residues. CDR1 is SNHLY and CDR2 is FYNNEI in the germline V gene. Trimming removed 8 bases at V and 1 base at J, with 15 bases between. CDR3 DNA sequence: TGTGCCAGCGCTAGGGATACGGGGAGCAATCAGCCCCAGCATTTT. Translation: CASARDTGSNQPQHF.

The rearrangement joins TRBV7-2 to TRBJ1-5, with unresolved D. V lost 1 base to trimming and J lost 6 bases, with 7 bases between them. There are 13 residues in the CDR3. CDR1 and CDR2 (germline): SGHTA, FQGNSA. CDR3: CASSLGEGQPQHF. In DNA, the CDR3 is TGTGCCAGCAGCTTAGGGGAGGGTCAGCCCCAGCATTTT.

This clonotype has just a few counts. The rearrangement joins TRBV18 to TRBJ1-1; no firm D call. The CDR3 runs 12 residues. The V end was cut by 8 bases, the J end by 1 base, with 8 bases between. Germline V gives CDR1 KGHSH, CDR2 LQKENI. The CDR3 region has the DNA TGTGCCAGCCGGAGAGAGAACACTGAAGCTTTCTTT. Translation gives CASRRENTEAFF.

This clonotype occurred many times. CDR3 DNA: TGTGCCAGCTCACTAGGTGGGGATCAGCCCCAGCATTTT. Its translation is CASSLGGDQPQHF. The rearrangement uses TRBV18 and TRBJ1-5, with D uncertain. This CDR3 contains 13 residues. Germline values: CDR1 KGHSH, CDR2 LQKENI. Deletions cut 4 bases from V and 5 bases from J, with 9 bases between.

In this sample, this clonotype turned up many times. The chain carries TRBV14 and TRBJ2-7; 7 positions match TRBD1. V was clipped by 4 bases and J by 4 bases; unmatched bases: 7. This CDR3 comprises 14 residues. CDR1 and CDR2 from the germline V gene are SGHDN and FVKESK. The CDR3 DNA is TGTGCCAGCAGCCCGTTGACAGGGAATTACGAGCAGTACTTC. It codes for CASSPLTGNYEQYF. The full variable domain, in which reference TRBV14 and TRBJ2-7 provide the parts outside the CDR3, is EAGVTQFPSHSVIEKGQTVTLRCDPISGHDNLYWYRRVMGKEIKFLLHFVKESKQDESGMPNNRFLAERTGGTYSTLKVQPAELEDSGVYFCASSPLTGNYEQYFGPGTRLTVT.

As to this clonotype: This clone may be a read error of a much larger clone one base away. This chain joins TRBV9 and TRBJ1-3; D unresolved. Germline lookup yields CDR1 SGDLS and CDR2 YYNGEE. V lost 0 bases and J 0 bases, leaving 7 bases between the germline ends. CDR3 length equals 15 residues. In nucleotides, the CDR3 is TGTGCCAGCAGCGTAGGGATTTCCTCTGGAAACACCATATATTTT. Amino acids: CASSVGISSGNTIYF.

At least ten counts were recorded for this clonotype. The V gene is TRBV18, the J gene TRBJ2-7; D not resolved. Trimming stripped 2 bases from V and 1 base from J, with 9 bases between. From germline, CDR1 is KGHSH and CDR2 LQKENI. The CDR3 loop spans 14 amino acids. CDR3 sequence reads: CASSPLDGSYEQYF. CDR3 nucleotides: TGTGCCAGCTCACCATTGGACGGTTCCTACGAGCAGTACTTC.

This clonotype was counted many times. The J gene is TRBJ1-2, the V gene TRBV6-2 or TRBV6-3; 7 bases fit TRBD1. After removal of 6 bases from V and 8 bases from J, the junction contained 9 bases not matched to a gene. CDR3 length: 13 residues. Germline values: CDR1 MNHEY, CDR2 SVGEGT. This CDR3 reads CASRRPGGTGYTF. The CDR3 DNA reads as TGTGCCAGCAGGAGGCCAGGGGGGACGGGCTACACCTTC.

The sample holds many counts of this clonotype. This chain links TRBV7-9 with TRBJ2-7; weak D call: TRBD2 (6 bases). The CDR3 runs to 19 residues. Germline V lookup: CDR1 SEHNR, CDR2 FQNEAQ (reference sequence). The V and J ends lost 2 bases and 3 bases respectively, with 26 bases between them. For the CDR3, the DNA is TGTGCCAGCAGCTTATTTCCTTCGCCAACCGGGACCGGGGGCTACGAGCAGTACTTC. This gives the protein CASSLFPSPTGTGGYEQYF. Combining the CDR3 with reference TRBV7-9 and TRBJ2-7 gives the whole variable domain DTGVSQNPRHKITKRGQNVTFRCDPISEHNRLYWYRQTLGQGPEFLTYFQNEAQLEKSRLLSDRFSAERPKGSFSTLEIQRTEQGDSAMYLCASSLFPSPTGTGGYEQYFGPGTRLTVT.

This clonotype was counted a few times. This sequence joins TRBV6-6 and TRBJ1-1; 10 nucleotides line up with TRBD1. V lost 7 bases and J lost 5; bases outside the gene matches: 10. Per the germline V gene, CDR1 is MNHNY and CDR2 is SVGAGI (reference sequence). This CDR3 has 15 amino acids. CDR3: CASKAPGQGVTEAFF. The CDR3, as DNA: TGTGCCAGCAAGGCCCCTGGACAGGGGGTGACTGAAGCTTTCTTT.

This clonotype was observed many times. This chain uses TRBV5-1 with TRBJ1-5, with D tentatively TRBD1 (6 bases). Germline CDR1 and CDR2: SGHRS and YFSETQ. This CDR3 has 15 residues. Trimming stripped 4 bases from V and 5 bases from J, with 16 bases between. In DNA, the CDR3 is TGCGCCAGCAGCCCCGAGGCAGGGGCGGATCAGCCCCAGCATTTT. Translation gives CASSPEAGADQPQHF.

The table lists this clonotype with many counts. The V gene is TRBV20-1, the J gene TRBJ2-7; D call uncertain. Germline lookup yields CDR1 DFQATT and CDR2 SNEGSKA (reference sequence). With 5 bases removed from V and 2 bases from J, the gap between germline ends came to 16 bases. This CDR3 has 14 amino acids. The CDR3, as DNA: TGCAGTGCTGCCCCTGCGGTTGCCCCCTACGAGCAGTACTTC. It translates to CSAAPAVAPYEQYF.

This clonotype was picked up many times. This sequence joins TRBV20-1 and TRBJ1-1; a weak D match, TRBD1 (5 bases). V was shortened by 5 bases and J by 2 bases, with 12 bases between the two germline ends. The CDR3 has 13 amino acids. Germline V gene lookup returns CDR1 DFQATT and CDR2 SNEGSKA (reference sequence). The CDR3 reads CSAGPTVNTEAFF. CDR3 DNA: TGCAGTGCTGGCCCGACAGTCAACACTGAAGCTTTCTTT.

This clonotype was found many times. V usage is TRBV10-3 and J usage is TRBJ1-5; 11 nucleotides align to TRBD1. Trimming at V came to 7 bases and at J to 3 bases, leaving 2 bases not matched to a gene. Germline CDR1 ENHRY, CDR2 SYGVKD. CDR3 length: 14 amino acids. DNA of the CDR3: TGTGCCATCAAGGGACAGGGGGACAATCAGCCCCAGCATTTT. This translates into CAIKGQGDNQPQHF.

This clonotype was seen repeatedly, ten times or more. The CDR3 protein is CASSLSTGSTEAFF. CDR3 bases: TGTGCCAGCAGCTTATCCACAGGGAGTACTGAAGCTTTCTTT. The chain joins TRBV7-9 to TRBJ1-1; possibly TRBD1 for D (6 bases). The V end lost 2 bases, the J end lost 5 bases, and 12 bases lay between the germline ends. Per the germline V gene, CDR1 is SEHNR and CDR2 is FQNEAQ (reference sequence). The CDR3 extends over 14 amino acids.

This clonotype was counted ten times or more. V gene TRBV6-2 or TRBV6-3 combines with J gene TRBJ2-7; D may correspond to TRBD1 or TRBD2 (5 bases each). The CDR3 runs 16 residues. Germline CDR1 MNHEY, CDR2 SVGEGT. Trimming shortened V by 2 bases and J by 0 bases, and 14 bases separated the two germline ends. CDR3 nucleotides: TGTGCCAGCAGTTACCGTGGGACGTCGAGCTCCTACGAGCAGTACTTC. Translation gives CASSYRGTSSSYEQYF.

This clonotype was detected many times. The chain employs TRBV28 and TRBJ2-1, with D possibly matching TRBD2 (5 bases). V was trimmed by 1 base and J by 7 bases, leaving 17 bases between them. The CDR3 has 16 amino acids. Per the germline V gene, CDR1 is MDHEN and CDR2 is SYDVKM. This CDR3 is CASSLLDSRAQNEQFF. In DNA form, the CDR3 reads TGTGCCAGCAGTTTATTGGACTCACGAGCCCAAAATGAGCAGTTCTTC.

This clonotype showed up many times. The gene calls are TRBV29-1 and TRBJ2-2; D unresolved. CDR1 and CDR2 (germline): SQVTM, ANQGSEA. Trimming took 4 bases from V and 0 from J, leaving 6 bases between them. The CDR3 loop spans 13 amino acids. CDR3 coding DNA: TGCAGCGTTGTTAATTCGAACACCGGGGAGCTGTTTTTT. Translation gives CSVVNSNTGELFF.

Ten or more counts support this clonotype. V is TRBV12-3 or TRBV12-4 and J is TRBJ1-2, with 9 bases matching TRBD1. CDR3 length equals 14 residues. The trim removed 6 bases at V and 3 bases at J, leaving 5 bases unmatched. CDR3 protein: CASRQGASDYGYTF. The CDR3 DNA follows: TGTGCCAGCAGACAGGGGGCTAGCGACTATGGCTACACCTTC.

V usage is TRBV9 and J usage is TRBJ1-2, with D possibly matching TRBD1 (5 bases). The CDR3 is made up of 17 amino acids. Between the trimmed V and J ends, which lost 4 bases and 4 bases, there was a span of 23 bases. CDR1 and CDR2 (germline): SGDLS, YYNGEE. The CDR3 DNA reads TGTGCCAGCAGCTCACCGGGACTCGGGGCGGTAGGCTATGGCTACACCTTC. As protein: CASSSPGLGAVGYGYTF.

This clonotype has at least ten counts. The CDR3 loop is CASSLSSFADTQYF. CDR3 nucleotide sequence: TGTGCCAGCAGTTTGTCTAGCTTTGCCGATACGCAGTATTTT. This sequence joins TRBV28 and TRBJ2-3; the D gene is possibly TRBD2 (5 bases). Trimming took 3 bases from V and 6 from J, leaving 13 bases between them. The CDR3 length is 14 residues. Per the germline V gene, CDR1 is MDHEN and CDR2 is SYDVKM.

This clonotype was picked up many times. The V call is TRBV6-6, the J call TRBJ1-4, with D unresolved. V lost 6 bases, J lost 12 bases, and 14 bases lay in between. CDR3 length: 12 residues. Germline V gene sequence: CDR1 MNHNY, CDR2 SVGAGI (reference sequence). The CDR3 loop is CASRGLEGELFF. The DNA of the CDR3 is TGTGCCAGCAGAGGTCTCGAGGGAGAACTGTTTTTT.

This clonotype was observed at least ten times. The rearrangement uses TRBV12-3 or TRBV12-4 and TRBJ1-1; maybe TRBD1 (5 bases). There are 13 residues in the CDR3. Trimming stripped 5 bases from V and 6 bases from J, with 13 bases between. The CDR3 DNA is TGTGCCAGCAGTGGAGGGACGGGGGCTGAAGCTTTCTTT. Translated, it gives CASSGGTGAEAFF.

This clonotype was observed many times. The chain carries TRBV6-2 or TRBV6-3 and TRBJ2-1; 11 nucleotides agree with TRBD2. This CDR3 is built from 17 residues. V dropped 6 bases and J dropped 0; count of bases not matched to a gene: 7. CDR1 and CDR2 from the germline V gene are MNHEY and SVGEGT. For the CDR3, the DNA is TGTGCCAGCAGCCGACGACTAGCGGGGTTCTCCTACAATGAGCAGTTCTTC. Amino acids: CASSRRLAGFSYNEQFF.

Many counts were recorded for this clonotype. The J gene is TRBJ1-2, the V gene TRBV29-1; D gene ambiguous. The CDR3 has 11 amino acids. The germline gives CDR1 SQVTM, CDR2 ANQGSEA. V was trimmed by 3 bases and J by 5 bases, leaving 7 bases between them. As DNA, the CDR3 is TGCAGCGTTGAGAGGAGTTATGGCTACACCTTC. As protein: CSVERSYGYTF.